This TCR beta chain originates from a study of blood T cell repertoires in COVID-19. Study overall: Samples of COVID-19 (acute and convalescent) were obtained from the United States, Italy and Spain. In each case, the material was cDNA or gDNA derived from T cells, B-cell-depleted T cells, or PBMCs.

This clone appeared once. Libraries were prepared by immunoSEQ multiplex PCR; TCRdb keeps only in-frame clonotypes and omits some of them. The sample holds about 250,000 clones, around 84% seen once. CDR1 and CDR2 (germline): KGHSY, FQNENV. The CDR3 runs to 13 residues. V shed 2 bases and J shed 5 bases, with 9 bases lying between them. Participants were aged about 18 to 100 years from about two dozen US areas. Participant-given clinical history determined each cohort assignment. This receptor was identified in a woman between 45 and 60 years old who had recovered from COVID-19. Sequences were obtained from PBMCs or T cells enriched from blood (not recorded which). The gene calls are TRBV16 and TRBJ1-1; D is unclear. The CDR3 DNA reads as TGTGCCAGCAGCCAAAGACCCGGGACTGAAGCTTTCTTT. This translates into CASSQRPGTEAFF.